Listed below are T cell receptor beta chains from one sample, sequenced in a study of blood T cell repertoires in COVID-19. Some clones are missing from TCRdb's copy, which holds only in-frame ones; the method was immunoSEQ multiplex PCR. Counted here are 120,000 to 150,000 clones, roughly 84% occurring once; the ten biggest clones make up almost 9%. The specimen was peripheral blood. These TCRs come from a man younger than 40 with COVID-19, enrolled during active disease. Each CDR3 is given with its conserved first and last residue. A D gene is named only where the DNA matches it firmly. The listing skips clone size in some rows; elsewhere it reads once, few, many or a size class.

cdr3_length: 12
d_call: .
clone_size: .
j_call: TRBJ1-1
v_call: TRBV28
cdr3_aa: CASKGVNTEAFF
cdr3_nt: TGTGCCAGCAAGGGGGTGAACACTGAAGCTTTCTTT

cdr3_length: 18
d_call: .
clone_size: .
j_call: TRBJ1-2
v_call: TRBV7-9
cdr3_aa: CASSLASQSGGGNYGYTF
cdr3_nt: TGTGCCAGCAGCTTAGCGTCTCAGTCCGGGGGTGGGAACTATGGCTACACCTTC

cdr3_length: 16
d_call: TRBD2
clone_size: .
j_call: TRBJ2-3
v_call: TRBV20-1
cdr3_aa: CSASHSVGGPTDTQYF
cdr3_nt: TGCAGTGCTAGTCATAGCGTGGGAGGGCCGACAGATACGCAGTATTTT

cdr3_length: 13
d_call: .
clone_size: .
j_call: TRBJ2-7
v_call: TRBV20-1
cdr3_aa: CSASSQITYEQYF
cdr3_nt: TGCAGTGCTAGTAGTCAGATCACCTACGAGCAGTACTTC

cdr3_length: 17
d_call: .
clone_size: .
j_call: TRBJ2-6
v_call: TRBV15
cdr3_aa: CATSAQGFSSGANVLTF
cdr3_nt: TGTGCCACCAGCGCCCAGGGATTTTCCTCTGGGGCCAACGTCCTGACTTTC

cdr3_length: 16
d_call: TRBD2
clone_size: .
j_call: TRBJ2-3
v_call: TRBV9
cdr3_aa: CASSALKGLGTDTQYF
cdr3_nt: TGTGCCAGCAGCGCCTTGAAGGGACTAGGCACAGATACGCAGTATTTT

cdr3_length: 14
d_call: TRBD1
clone_size: .
j_call: TRBJ1-1
v_call: TRBV2
cdr3_aa: CASSETGGETEAFF
cdr3_nt: TGTGCCAGCAGTGAAACAGGGGGCGAAACTGAAGCTTTCTTT

cdr3_length: 14
d_call: .
clone_size: .
j_call: TRBJ2-1
v_call: TRBV2
cdr3_aa: CASSELLAYNEQFF
cdr3_nt: TGTGCCAGCAGTGAACTCCTAGCCTACAATGAGCAGTTCTTC

cdr3_length: 13
d_call: .
clone_size: .
j_call: TRBJ1-2
v_call: TRBV3-1/TRBV3-2
cdr3_aa: CASSVSQTSGYTF
cdr3_nt: TGTGCCAGCAGCGTTAGCCAGACTTCTGGCTACACCTTC

cdr3_length: 17
d_call: TRBD2
clone_size: .
j_call: TRBJ2-5
v_call: TRBV6-2/TRBV6-3
cdr3_aa: CASSPLRRELGQETQYF
cdr3_nt: TGTGCCAGCAGCCCTCTGCGGCGGGAGTTAGGGCAAGAGACCCAGTACTTC

cdr3_length: 16
d_call: TRBD1
clone_size: .
j_call: TRBJ1-5
v_call: TRBV19
cdr3_aa: CASSTTWTGSSQPQHF
cdr3_nt: TGTGCCAGTAGTACCACCTGGACAGGGTCCAGCCAGCCCCAGCATTTT

cdr3_length: 14
d_call: .
clone_size: .
j_call: TRBJ2-1
v_call: TRBV6-5
cdr3_aa: CASSANYLAREQFF
cdr3_nt: TGTGCCAGCAGCGCCAATTACCTAGCGCGGGAGCAGTTCTTC

cdr3_length: 15
d_call: .
clone_size: .
j_call: TRBJ1-5
v_call: TRBV19
cdr3_aa: CASSITAGRGQPQHF
cdr3_nt: TGTGCCAGTAGTATAACGGCGGGCAGGGGCCAGCCCCAGCATTTT

cdr3_length: 14
d_call: .
clone_size: few
j_call: TRBJ2-7
v_call: TRBV5-1
cdr3_aa: CASSRDAGRGEQYF
cdr3_nt: TGCGCCAGCAGCCGGGATGCGGGGCGGGGCGAGCAGTACTTC

cdr3_length: 16
d_call: TRBD2
clone_size: .
j_call: TRBJ2-5
v_call: TRBV28
cdr3_aa: CASRRRLAGVDETQYF
cdr3_nt: TGTGCCAGCAGGAGGAGACTAGCGGGAGTGGACGAGACCCAGTACTTC

cdr3_length: 12
d_call: .
clone_size: once
j_call: TRBJ1-2
v_call: TRBV6-1
cdr3_aa: CASSESRDTSLF
cdr3_nt: TGTGCCAGCAGTGAATCCCGGGACACGTCCCTCTTC

cdr3_length: 14
d_call: .
clone_size: .
j_call: TRBJ2-1
v_call: TRBV25-1
cdr3_aa: CASFSSGGKNEQFF
cdr3_nt: TGTGCCAGCTTCTCCAGTGGGGGGAAAAATGAGCAGTTCTTC

cdr3_length: 13
d_call: .
clone_size: .
j_call: TRBJ2-3
v_call: TRBV7-2
cdr3_aa: CASSLRGADTQYF
cdr3_nt: TGTGCCAGCAGCTTAAGGGGTGCAGATACGCAGTATTTT

cdr3_length: 17
d_call: TRBD1
clone_size: .
j_call: TRBJ1-1
v_call: TRBV7-8
cdr3_aa: CASSSGGGTGGGTEAFF
cdr3_nt: TGTGCCAGCAGCTCCGGGGGTGGGACAGGGGGTGGTACTGAAGCTTTCTTT

cdr3_length: 15
d_call: TRBD1
clone_size: .
j_call: TRBJ1-4
v_call: TRBV9
cdr3_aa: CASSVEDRANEKLFF
cdr3_nt: TGTGCCAGCAGCGTAGAGGACAGGGCTAATGAAAAACTGTTTTTT

cdr3_length: 15
d_call: TRBD1
clone_size: .
j_call: TRBJ2-1
v_call: TRBV6-6
cdr3_aa: CASSYSQGLYNEQFF
cdr3_nt: TGTGCCAGCAGTTACTCACAGGGGCTTTACAATGAGCAGTTCTTC

cdr3_length: 17
d_call: TRBD2
clone_size: .
j_call: TRBJ2-1
v_call: TRBV4-1
cdr3_aa: CASSLRGRGSGTNEQFF
cdr3_nt: TGCGCCAGCAGCCTCCGGGGTAGGGGTAGCGGGACAAATGAGCAGTTCTTC

cdr3_length: 13
d_call: .
clone_size: .
j_call: TRBJ2-7
v_call: TRBV20-1
cdr3_aa: CSASSGEVGEQYF
cdr3_nt: TGCAGTGCTAGTTCGGGAGAGGTAGGAGAGCAGTACTTC

cdr3_length: 15
d_call: .
clone_size: .
j_call: TRBJ2-5
v_call: TRBV19
cdr3_aa: CASSIGRASQETQYF
cdr3_nt: TGTGCCAGTAGTATAGGGAGGGCGTCCCAAGAGACCCAGTACTTC

cdr3_length: 11
d_call: .
clone_size: .
j_call: TRBJ2-7
v_call: TRBV3-1/TRBV3-2
cdr3_aa: CARDQRGGSYF
cdr3_nt: TGTGCCAGAGATCAAAGGGGGGGGTCGTACTTC

cdr3_length: 15
d_call: .
clone_size: .
j_call: TRBJ1-2
v_call: TRBV27
cdr3_aa: CASRTAAGFYYGYTF
cdr3_nt: TGTGCCAGCCGGACAGCGGCCGGATTCTACTATGGCTACACCTTC

cdr3_length: 14
d_call: .
clone_size: .
j_call: TRBJ2-7
v_call: TRBV6-5
cdr3_aa: CASSYRPDSYEQYF
cdr3_nt: TGTGCCAGCAGTTACCGCCCAGACTCCTACGAGCAGTACTTC

cdr3_length: 15
d_call: TRBD2
clone_size: once
j_call: TRBJ2-7
v_call: TRBV7-9
cdr3_aa: CASSLAGLAGAEQYF
cdr3_nt: TGTGCCAGCAGCTTAGCCGGGCTAGCGGGAGCCGAGCAGTACTTC

cdr3_length: 16
d_call: TRBD2
clone_size: .
j_call: TRBJ2-5
v_call: TRBV11-2
cdr3_aa: CASSLLAGSFRETQYF
cdr3_nt: TGTGCCAGCAGCCTCTTAGCGGGAAGCTTCAGGGAGACCCAGTACTTC

cdr3_length: 17
d_call: TRBD2
clone_size: .
j_call: TRBJ2-4
v_call: TRBV7-8
cdr3_aa: CASSLGTSGSIGNIQYF
cdr3_nt: TGTGCCAGCAGCTTAGGGACTAGCGGGAGTATTGGAAACATTCAGTACTTC

cdr3_length: 12
d_call: .
clone_size: .
j_call: TRBJ1-1
v_call: TRBV19
cdr3_aa: CASSSGYSEAFF
cdr3_nt: TGTGCCAGTAGTAGTGGTTACAGTGAAGCTTTCTTT

cdr3_length: 16
d_call: .
clone_size: .
j_call: TRBJ1-1
v_call: TRBV21-1
cdr3_aa: CASSKGRPDRVTEAFF
cdr3_nt: TGTGCCAGCAGCAAAGGAAGACCGGACAGGGTCACTGAAGCTTTCTTT

cdr3_length: 13
d_call: .
clone_size: few
j_call: TRBJ1-6
v_call: TRBV2
cdr3_aa: CASSPGGLSPLHF
cdr3_nt: TGTGCCAGCAGTCCCGGTGGGCTTTCACCCCTCCACTTT

cdr3_length: 13
d_call: .
clone_size: once
j_call: TRBJ1-1
v_call: TRBV7-6
cdr3_aa: CASSPDSNTEAFF
cdr3_nt: TGTGCCAGCAGTCCGGACAGTAACACTGAAGCTTTCTTT

cdr3_length: 17
d_call: .
clone_size: .
j_call: TRBJ1-5
v_call: TRBV7-9
cdr3_aa: CASSLGTRVASNQPQHF
cdr3_nt: TGTGCCAGCAGCTTAGGGACACGGGTAGCAAGCAATCAGCCCCAGCATTTT

cdr3_length: 13
d_call: .
clone_size: .
j_call: TRBJ1-1
v_call: TRBV12-5
cdr3_aa: CASGVTGNTEAFF
cdr3_nt: TGTGCTAGTGGGGTGACGGGGAACACTGAAGCTTTCTTT

cdr3_length: 15
d_call: TRBD1
clone_size: .
j_call: TRBJ2-1
v_call: TRBV19
cdr3_aa: CASAPGTGTYNEQFF
cdr3_nt: TGTGCCAGTGCCCCCGGGACAGGGACCTACAATGAGCAGTTCTTC

cdr3_length: 12
d_call: .
clone_size: once
j_call: TRBJ2-7
v_call: TRBV9
cdr3_aa: CASSATGREQYF
cdr3_nt: TGTGCCAGCAGCGCAACAGGGCGCGAGCAGTACTTC

cdr3_length: 14
d_call: .
clone_size: .
j_call: TRBJ2-1
v_call: TRBV6-6
cdr3_aa: CASSLAGQRDEQFF
cdr3_nt: TGTGCCAGCAGCCTCGCGGGACAGCGAGATGAGCAGTTCTTC

cdr3_length: 14
d_call: TRBD2
clone_size: once
j_call: TRBJ2-2
v_call: TRBV2
cdr3_aa: CASMPSGSTGELFF
cdr3_nt: TGTGCCAGCATGCCCAGCGGGAGCACCGGGGAGCTGTTTTTT

cdr3_length: 13
d_call: .
clone_size: .
j_call: TRBJ1-4
v_call: TRBV28
cdr3_aa: CASSLTPGLQLFF
cdr3_nt: TGTGCCAGCAGTTTAACCCCAGGACTTCAACTGTTTTTT

cdr3_length: 14
d_call: TRBD2
clone_size: .
j_call: TRBJ2-2
v_call: TRBV4-1
cdr3_aa: CASTLTSDLGELFF
cdr3_nt: TGCGCCAGCACCCTTACTAGCGACCTCGGGGAGCTGTTTTTT

cdr3_length: 16
d_call: .
clone_size: .
j_call: TRBJ1-5
v_call: TRBV30
cdr3_aa: CAWSRPGLQHYQPQHF
cdr3_nt: TGTGCCTGGAGTAGACCGGGACTGCAACATTACCAGCCCCAGCATTTT

cdr3_length: 14
d_call: .
clone_size: .
j_call: TRBJ2-7
v_call: TRBV27
cdr3_aa: CASSISGSSYEQYF
cdr3_nt: TGTGCCAGCAGTATCAGCGGGTCCTCCTACGAGCAGTACTTC

cdr3_length: 14
d_call: .
clone_size: few
j_call: TRBJ1-5
v_call: TRBV2
cdr3_aa: CASSGRDVNQPQHF
cdr3_nt: TGTGCCAGCAGTGGGAGGGACGTCAATCAGCCCCAGCATTTT

cdr3_length: 14
d_call: .
clone_size: .
j_call: TRBJ2-2
v_call: TRBV7-3
cdr3_aa: CASSLSGEAGELFF
cdr3_nt: TGTGCCAGCAGCTTAAGCGGGGAAGCCGGGGAGCTGTTTTTT

cdr3_length: 17
d_call: TRBD2
clone_size: .
j_call: TRBJ2-1
v_call: TRBV5-4
cdr3_aa: CASSLGGTSGTYNEQFF
cdr3_nt: TGTGCCAGCAGCTTGGGGGGGACTAGCGGGACGTACAATGAGCAGTTCTTC

cdr3_length: 14
d_call: .
clone_size: .
j_call: TRBJ1-2
v_call: TRBV6-2/TRBV6-3
cdr3_aa: CASSYSTDNYGYTF
cdr3_nt: TGTGCCAGCAGTTACTCGACAGACAACTATGGCTACACCTTC

cdr3_length: 15
d_call: .
clone_size: many
j_call: TRBJ2-3
v_call: TRBV6-4
cdr3_aa: CASSERPGGADTQYF
cdr3_nt: TGTGCCAGCAGTGAGCGGCCTGGAGGGGCAGATACGCAGTATTTT

cdr3_length: 13
d_call: TRBD1
clone_size: .
j_call: TRBJ1-2
v_call: TRBV4-3
cdr3_aa: CASSQQGSYGYTF
cdr3_nt: TGCGCCAGCAGTCAACAGGGGTCCTATGGCTACACCTTC

cdr3_length: 14
d_call: .
clone_size: .
j_call: TRBJ1-1
v_call: TRBV5-1
cdr3_aa: CASSLTGMNTEAFF
cdr3_nt: TGCGCCAGCAGCTTAACGGGGATGAACACTGAAGCTTTCTTT

cdr3_length: 13
d_call: .
clone_size: .
j_call: TRBJ2-5
v_call: TRBV14
cdr3_aa: CASSQGLSETQYF
cdr3_nt: TGTGCCAGCAGCCAAGGACTTTCGGAGACCCAGTACTTC

cdr3_length: 12
d_call: .
clone_size: once
j_call: TRBJ1-2
v_call: TRBV29-1
cdr3_aa: CSVVRGDYGYTF
cdr3_nt: TGCAGCGTTGTCAGGGGAGACTATGGCTACACCTTC